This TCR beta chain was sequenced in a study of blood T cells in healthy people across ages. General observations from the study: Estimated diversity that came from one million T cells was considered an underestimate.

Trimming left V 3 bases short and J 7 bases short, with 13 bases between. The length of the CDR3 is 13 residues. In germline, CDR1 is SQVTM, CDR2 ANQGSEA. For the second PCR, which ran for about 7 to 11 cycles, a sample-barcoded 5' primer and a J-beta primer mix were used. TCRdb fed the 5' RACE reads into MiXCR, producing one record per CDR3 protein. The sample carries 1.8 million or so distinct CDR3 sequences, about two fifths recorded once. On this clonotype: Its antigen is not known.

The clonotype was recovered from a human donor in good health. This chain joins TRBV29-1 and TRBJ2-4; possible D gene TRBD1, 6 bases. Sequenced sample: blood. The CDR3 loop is CSVEQGRLNIQYF. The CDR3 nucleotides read TGCAGCGTTGAGCAGGGGCGGTTGAACATTCAGTACTTC.